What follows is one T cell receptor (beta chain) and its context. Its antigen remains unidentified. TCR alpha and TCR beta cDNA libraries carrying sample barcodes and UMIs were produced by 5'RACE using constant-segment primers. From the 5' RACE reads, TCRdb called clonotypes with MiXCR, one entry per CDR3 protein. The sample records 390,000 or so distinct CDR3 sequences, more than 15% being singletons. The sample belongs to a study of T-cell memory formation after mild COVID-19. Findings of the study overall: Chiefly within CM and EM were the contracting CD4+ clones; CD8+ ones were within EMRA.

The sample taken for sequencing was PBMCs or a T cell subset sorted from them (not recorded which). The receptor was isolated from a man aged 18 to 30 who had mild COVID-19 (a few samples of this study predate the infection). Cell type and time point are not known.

CDR3 sequence: CASSYSTGYREQFF. CDR3 coding DNA: TGTGCCAGCAGCTACTCGACAGGGTATCGCGAGCAGTTCTTC. The chain links TRBV3-1 to TRBJ2-1, with 7 positions matching TRBD1. Germline V gene sequence: CDR1 LGHDT, CDR2 YNNKEL (reference sequence). The CDR3 is made up of 14 amino acids. J lost 10 bases, V lost 5 bases, and 11 bases had no gene match.